The 5 T cell receptor beta chains in this list originate from one sample, sequenced in a study of CD8+CD57+ T cells in acquired aplastic anemia. Genomic DNA acted as the template from which TCR beta VDJ combination and CDR3 sequence profiling were carried out. MiXCR, applied by TCRdb to the reads, yields one record per CDR3 protein. The table records about 270,000 distinct CDR3 sequences, approximately 82% of them present only once. For sequencing, patients were chosen who had shown expansion of CD8+CD57+ cells by flow cytometry. Specimen: sorted CD4+, CD8+, or CD8+CD57+ T cells (not recorded which) from PBMCs. The receptors were sampled from a human donor with aplastic anemia.

Points on this clonotype: A junction boundary mismatches the germline segment, possibly from a read error. This rearrangement joins TRBV7-2 to TRBJ1-6, with a possible D match to TRBD1 (6 bases). Germline CDR1 reads SGHTA; CDR2 reads FQGNSA. The CDR3 is 15 amino acids. The CDR3 is CASSQEQGPNSPLHF. CDR3 bases: TGCGCCAGCAGCCAAGAACAGGGACCGAATTCACCCCTCCACTTT.

This clonotype was found once. The V call is TRBV2, the J call TRBJ1-4; D might be TRBD1 (5 bases). Deletions cut 8 bases from V and 5 bases from J, with 15 bases between. The CDR3 consists of 14 residues. Germline values: CDR1 SNHLY, CDR2 FYNNEI. Here the CDR3 DNA reads TGTGCCAGCCGCAGTTCGGGGCCAAATGAAAAACTGTTTTTT. Translated, it gives CASRSSGPNEKLFF.

CDR3 loop: CASSPVVLGLLNTGELFF. The CDR3 bases are TGCGCCAGCAGCCCAGTGGTACTAGGCCTTCTGAACACCGGGGAGCTGTTTTTT. The genes are TRBV5-1 and TRBJ2-2, with TRBD2 as a possible D gene (5 bases). V was pared by 4 bases and J by 1 base, with 20 bases between. Looked up from germline, CDR1 is SGHRS and CDR2 is YFSETQ. The CDR3 has 18 amino acids.

On this clonotype itself: Relative to the germline gene, one junction end is altered; a read error may explain this. The V call is TRBV9, the J call TRBJ2-3, with D possibly being TRBD2 (6 bases). Per germline, CDR1 SGDLS and CDR2 YYNGEE. The CDR3 spans 14 residues. This chain's CDR3 is CASSVAGESNTKYF. CDR3 DNA sequence: TGTGCCAGCAGCGTAGCGGGAGAGAGCAATACGAAGTATTTT. The variable domain in full, with the rest retrieved from reference TRBV9 and TRBJ2-3, is DSGVTQTPKHLITATGQRVTLRCSPRSGDLSVYWYQQSLDQGLQFLIQYYNGEERAKGNILERFSAQQFPDLHSELNLSSLELGDSALYFCASSVAGESNTKYFGPGTRLTVL.

This clonotype is judged medium-sized. The rearrangement uses TRBV15 and TRBJ2-7; D gene unclear. The CDR3 sequence is 15 residues long. The germline V gene has CDR1 LNHNV and CDR2 YYDKDF (reference sequence). The ends were cut back, 1 base at V and 4 bases at J, with 14 bases in the middle. The CDR3 bases are TGTGCCACCAGCAGAGCTGCCGGCCTCGGGTACGAGCAGTACTTC. Translation gives CATSRAAGLGYEQYF.